Following are 16 T cell receptor beta chains from one sample sequenced in a study of blood T cell repertoires in COVID-19. Only in-frame clones appear in the TCRdb table, and some are missing; sequencing was by immunoSEQ multiplex PCR. The profile covers fewer than 50,000 clones, with nearly 90% appearing a single time and approximately 26% taken by the ten largest. Specimen: peripheral blood. All receptors derive from a man aged 55 to 69 with active or convalescent COVID-19.

The chain joins TRBV5-8 to TRBJ2-3; D may be TRBD2 (7 bases). The CDR3 totals 15 residues. CDR1 and CDR2 (germline): SGHTS, YDEGEE. V lost 2 bases to trimming and J lost 2 bases, with 12 bases between them. CDR3 in DNA: TGTGCCAGCAGCTTTACGGGGGGCTACACAGATACGCAGTATTTT. This sequence encodes CASSFTGGYTDTQYF.

The chain combines TRBV6-1 with TRBJ2-7, with D perhaps matching TRBD2 (6 bases). The germline CDR1 and CDR2 sequences are MNHNS and SASEGT. The CDR3 extends over 13 amino acids. Trimming pared 3 bases from V and 3 bases from J, leaving 9 bases between. The CDR3 region has the DNA TGTGCCAGCAGTGATCCGGGAGTCTACGAGCAGTACTTC. It encodes CASSDPGVYEQYF.

The chain combines TRBV7-2 with TRBJ1-3; tentatively, D is TRBD1 (6 bases). Germline CDR1 reads SGHTA; CDR2 reads FQGNSA. This CDR3 is built from 15 residues. Trimming left V 6 bases short and J 0 bases short, with 12 bases between. As DNA, the CDR3 is TGTGCCAGCAGTTTGGGGGCAGGCTCTGGAAACACCATATATTTT. Translation gives CASSLGAGSGNTIYF.

The chain has TRBV29-1 and TRBJ1-2; weak D call: TRBD1 (6 bases). The germline V and J ends were trimmed by 3 bases and 7 bases, with 24 bases remaining between them. This CDR3 is 16 amino acids long. CDR1 and CDR2 from the germline V gene are SQVTM and ANQGSEA. The CDR3 sequence is CSVDPADRSLRSGYTF. The CDR3 DNA is TGCAGCGTTGACCCCGCAGACAGGTCCCTAAGGAGTGGCTACACCTTC.

V gene TRBV6-1 combines with J gene TRBJ2-1, with a possible D match to TRBD2 (6 bases). Germline lookup yields CDR1 MNHNS and CDR2 SASEGT. The CDR3 runs to 16 residues. The germline V and J ends were trimmed by 4 bases and 5 bases, with 18 bases remaining between them. CDR3 sequence (DNA): TGTGCCAGCAGTGTAGAACCCGGGACTCCCCACAATGAGCAGTTCTTC. The encoded protein is CASSVEPGTPHNEQFF.

The chain couples TRBV6-5 to TRBJ1-5; 7 bases align to TRBD1. J was trimmed by 4 bases and V by 10 bases; bases with no gene match: 7. Germline lookup yields CDR1 MNHEY and CDR2 SVGAGI. The CDR3 sequence is 13 residues long. The CDR3 DNA follows: TGTGCCACCCACGGGACAGAGAATCAGCCCCAGCATTTT. Encoded protein: CATHGTENQPQHF.

The chain uses TRBV28 and TRBJ2-7; no clear D. Per germline, CDR1 MDHEN and CDR2 SYDVKM. This CDR3 has 12 residues. Trimming cost V 4 bases and J 4 bases, with 8 bases left between them. DNA of the CDR3: TGTGCCAGCAGTTCTCTCCAGTACGAGCAGTACTTC. As protein: CASSSLQYEQYF.

The chain carries TRBV7-3 and TRBJ1-4, with D unresolved. Germline V gives CDR1 SGHTA, CDR2 FQGTGA. V dropped 3 bases and J dropped 4 bases, with 9 bases sitting between them. The CDR3 spans 14 residues. CDR3 DNA sequence: TGTGCCAGCAGCTTTACGCCTATTAATGAAAAACTGTTTTTT. Translating gives CASSFTPINEKLFF.

This clone has a single count. V usage is TRBV7-2 and J usage is TRBJ2-1; D may be TRBD2 (5 bases). Germline V lookup: CDR1 SGHTA, CDR2 FQGNSA. V was cut by 4 bases and J by 0 bases, with 22 bases left in between. The CDR3 length is 19 residues. In nucleotides, the CDR3 is TGTGCCAGCAGCTCTCCTTCGAGGCGCGGGCCCAGCTCCTACAATGAGCAGTTCTTC. Its protein product is CASSSPSRRGPSSYNEQFF.

The CDR3 reads CASSSGTGRYYTF. The CDR3 DNA reads as TGTGCCAGCAGCTCCGGGACAGGGAGATACTACACCTTC. The chain uses TRBV12-3 or TRBV12-4 and TRBJ1-2; TRBD1 matches 9 bases. The length of the CDR3 is 13 residues. Trimming removed 6 bases from V and 10 bases from J; junction bases left unmatched: 9.

This chain uses TRBV19 with TRBJ2-5; 10 bases agree with TRBD2. CDR3 size: 17 residues. The V gene end was trimmed by 6 bases and the J gene end by 5 bases; junction bases not matched to a gene: 15. The V gene's germline CDR1 is LNHDA and CDR2 SQIVND (reference sequence). This chain's CDR3 is CASSHVALAGEYETQYF. DNA of the CDR3: TGTGCCAGTAGCCATGTCGCCCTAGCGGGAGAATACGAGACCCAGTACTTC.

The V and J genes are TRBV23-1 and TRBJ1-1; D possibly corresponds to TRBD1 (5 bases). TRBV23-1 is sorted into the ORF group, with uncertain function. The CDR3 is made up of 15 amino acids. V dropped 2 bases and J dropped 2 bases, with 12 bases sitting between them. The chain's CDR3 is CASSQTKGQNTEAFF. CDR3 coding DNA: TGCGCCAGCAGTCAAACGAAAGGACAAAACACTGAAGCTTTCTTT.

V usage is TRBV18 and J usage is TRBJ2-1; D remains unclear. The CDR3 spans 12 residues. The V and J ends lost 4 bases and 5 bases respectively, with 6 bases between them. Germline assignment: CDR1 KGHSH and CDR2 LQKENI. CDR3 sequence (DNA): TGTGCCAGCTCACATAGAAACAATGAGCAGTTCTTC. Residues: CASSHRNNEQFF. Variable domain in full (rest from reference TRBV18 and TRBJ2-1): NAGVMQNPRHLVRRRGQEARLRCSPMKGHSHVYWYRQLPEEGLKFMVYLQKENIIDESGMPKERFSAEFPKEGPSILRIQQVVRGDSAAYFCASSHRNNEQFFGPGTRLTVL.

V and J are TRBV28 and TRBJ1-5; D is unresolved. Germline V gives CDR1 MDHEN, CDR2 SYDVKM. V lost 5 bases to trimming and J lost 9 bases, with 17 bases between them. There are 14 residues in the CDR3. CDR3 in amino acids: CASSHSLEVGPQHF. The CDR3 DNA reads TGTGCCAGCAGTCACTCGCTGGAGGTTGGGCCCCAGCATTTT.

The gene calls are TRBV12-3 or TRBV12-4 and TRBJ2-3; 10 bases are a match to TRBD1. V gave up 6 bases and J gave up 5 bases; unmatched junction bases: 2. CDR3 length: 13 amino acids. The CDR3 spells CASRRTGGDTQYF. DNA of the CDR3: TGTGCCAGCAGGAGGACAGGGGGAGATACGCAGTATTTT.

The CDR3, as DNA: TGTGCCAGTAGTATCACAGGGGACGGTGAAAAACTGTTTTTT. Translated: CASSITGDGEKLFF. The V call is TRBV19, the J call TRBJ1-4; 7 nucleotides align to TRBD1. The germline V gene has CDR1 LNHDA and CDR2 SQIVND (reference sequence). This CDR3 comprises 14 residues. Trimming at V came to 3 bases and at J to 7 bases, leaving 5 bases not matched to a gene.